There are many counts of the clone carrying this T cell receptor beta chain. Its target is unknown. TCRdb re-called clones from the PCR reads using MiXCR. The table shows 11,000 to 15,000 clones, with about 27% occurring only once. This sample was taken from a study of metastatic and nonmetastatic thyroid tumors. The overall study: Comparison of repertoires was carried out across blood and tumor or nodule tissue from malignant and benign thyroid patients.

Study-wide points: Within blood and tumor, benign nodules reportedly had significantly lower TCR beta diversity than malignant thyroid tumors did.

No patient received treatment before thyroid surgery. J was trimmed by 2 bases and V by 1 base; bases with no gene match: 8. Per germline, CDR1 SGHRS and CDR2 YFSETQ. This CDR3 region has 16 residues. V usage is TRBV5-1 and J usage is TRBJ1-2; the match to TRBD1 covers 7 bases. The sample comprised tumor tissue. This TCR was sampled from a female donor with papillary thyroid cancer or a benign thyroid nodule (not recorded which). Some clones in this sample may be carry-over from other donors' samples. This CDR3 is CASSLRQGGQNYGYTF. As DNA, the CDR3 is TGCGCCAGCAGCTTGCGGCAGGGGGGCCAGAACTATGGCTACACCTTC.